What follows are 15 T cell receptor beta chains derived from one specimen sequenced in a study of T-cell reconstitution after alpha-beta-depleted transplantation in children (dated by TCRdb to the mid-2010s). Library preparation employed PCR. Sequencing used an Illumina HiSeq 2500. Molecular barcoding was employed in the preparation of TCR libraries, with unique molecular identifiers being used to normalize TCRbeta repertoire quantification. TCRdb cleaned the public reads at Q25 with fastp, built clones with MiXCR and kept in-frame beta chains. Every distinct CDR3 protein forms one entry, paired with its most common genes and DNA. The sample table holds 300,000 or so distinct CDR3 sequences, of which approximately 23% were seen once. Of the sample, 9.5% to 12% falls within the top ten clones. The treatment or condition label corresponds to: allogeneic hematopoietic cell transplantation with graft depleted of TCRalphabeta T cells and CD19 B cells.

The material was PBMCs, mostly from graft donor cells, obtained 180 days after TCRalphabeta/CD19-depleted stem cell transplant. The receptor source for this set is a male patient aged 10-17 years who had a stem cell transplant for acute lymphoblastic leukemia, so the T cells may come from the graft donor.

This chain uses TRBV20-1 with TRBJ1-5, with TRBD1 matching 10 bases. Trimming at V came to 6 bases and at J to 4 bases, leaving 6 bases not matched to a gene. The CDR3 is made up of 14 amino acids. Germline V lookup: CDR1 DFQATT, CDR2 SNEGSKA (reference sequence). CDR3 bases: TGCAGTGCCCTTGACAGGGGGCGGAATCAGCCCCAGCATTTT. Protein sequence: CSALDRGRNQPQHF.

The chain links TRBV27 to TRBJ2-1, with a possible D match to TRBD2 (5 bases). This CDR3 has 16 residues. Trimming left V 2 bases short and J 3 bases short, with 14 bases between. Germline V gene lookup returns CDR1 MNHEY and CDR2 SMNVEV (reference sequence). CDR3 region: CASSLGGYGGYNEQFF. In nucleotides, the CDR3 is TGTGCCAGCAGTTTAGGAGGCTACGGCGGCTACAATGAGCAGTTCTTC.

The chain is built from TRBV7-3 and TRBJ2-7; no clear D. Germline V gene sequence: CDR1 SGHTA, CDR2 FQGTGA. The germline V and J ends were trimmed by 1 base and 1 base, with 8 bases remaining between them. This CDR3 has 14 amino acids. The DNA of the CDR3 is TGTGCCAGCAGCTTAAATGTGGGATCCTACGAGCAGTACTTC. Protein sequence: CASSLNVGSYEQYF.

This clonotype was recorded a few times. CDR3 in amino acids: CATSGSGTGGLEQFF. CDR3 coding DNA: TGTGCCACCAGTGGATCCGGGACAGGGGGACTTGAGCAGTTCTTC. The chain joins TRBV24-1 to TRBJ2-1; 11 positions agree with TRBD1. The length of the CDR3 is 15 residues. CDR1 and CDR2 (germline): KGHDR, SFDVKD. With V trimmed by 5 bases and J by 9 bases, 8 bases remained unmatched.

V and J are TRBV7-9 and TRBJ1-2, with D possibly being TRBD1 (5 bases). The CDR3 extends over 14 amino acids. Germline CDR1 reads SEHNR; CDR2 reads FQNEAQ (reference sequence). V lost 5 bases and J lost 7, with 17 bases in between. CDR3 bases: TGTGCCAGCAGCCCCCCTTCATCGAGGGGTGGCTACACCTTC. Translating gives CASSPPSSRGGYTF.

V and J are TRBV5-1 and TRBJ2-2, with 9 bases lining up with TRBD2. From germline, CDR1 is SGHRS and CDR2 YFSETQ. The CDR3 totals 18 residues. J was trimmed by 2 bases and V by 3 bases; bases with no gene match: 11. CDR3 coding DNA: TGCGCCAGCAGCTACGGAGCGGGAGGCCTTCTCAACACCGGGGAGCTGTTTTTT. Its translation: CASSYGAGGLLNTGELFF. Using reference TRBV5-1 and TRBJ2-2 for the parts outside the CDR3, the full variable domain is KAGVTQTPRYLIKTRGQQVTLSCSPISGHRSVSWYQQTPGQGLQFLFEYFSETQRNKGNFPGRFSGRQFSNSRSEMNVSTLELGDSALYLCASSYGAGGLLNTGELFFGEGSRLTVL.

This clonotype was counted only a few times. V and J are TRBV15 and TRBJ1-1; D may be TRBD1 (5 bases). The germline CDR1 and CDR2 sequences are LNHNV and YYDKDF (reference sequence). This CDR3 is 14 amino acids long. V lost 9 bases and J lost 3, with 17 bases in between. CDR3 amino acids: CATGQGNRDTEAFF. DNA of the CDR3: TGTGCCACTGGGCAGGGTAATCGGGACACTGAAGCTTTCTTT.

This clonotype was seen a handful of times. This chain connects TRBV12-3 or TRBV12-4 to TRBJ2-1; TRBD1 agrees at 8 bases. The CDR3 has 14 amino acids. With 6 bases clipped from V and 6 bases from J, the junction kept 7 bases outside the gene matches. This CDR3 is CASRNRDRRNEQFF. For the CDR3, the DNA is TGTGCCAGCAGAAATCGGGACAGGCGCAATGAGCAGTTCTTC.

The chain links TRBV27 to TRBJ2-5; TRBD2 is a possible D gene (5 bases). CDR3 length equals 15 residues. V was cut by 1 base and J by 3 bases, with 12 bases left in between. Germline CDR1 and CDR2: MNHEY and SMNVEV (reference sequence). The CDR3 DNA follows: TGTGCCAGCAGTTTATGGGCGGGTACAAAAGAGACCCAGTACTTC. Protein sequence: CASSLWAGTKETQYF.

The DNA of the CDR3 is TGCGCCAGCAGCTTAACCAGGGTTTATGATACGCAGTATTTT. Encoded protein: CASSLTRVYDTQYF. The rearrangement uses TRBV5-1 and TRBJ2-3, with D possibly being TRBD1 (5 bases). Trimming stripped 2 bases from V and 6 bases from J, with 13 bases between. CDR3 length: 14 residues. Germline CDR1 reads SGHRS; CDR2 reads YFSETQ.

This clonotype was counted between two and nine times. The V and J genes are TRBV18 and TRBJ1-3; 7 nucleotides align to TRBD1. Germline V CDR1 and CDR2: KGHSH, LQKENI. V gave up 3 bases and J gave up 0 bases; unmatched junction bases: 8. This CDR3 region has 17 residues. CDR3 DNA sequence: TGTGCCAGCTCACCTTTGGCTCACAGGGGCTCTGGAAACACCATATATTTT. It translates to CASSPLAHRGSGNTIYF.

The chain carries TRBV20-1 and TRBJ1-1; 7 bases line up with TRBD1. Losses at the gene ends were 3 bases for V and 3 bases for J; bases not matched to a gene: 10. The germline V gene has CDR1 DFQATT and CDR2 SNEGSKA (reference sequence). The CDR3 totals 15 residues. The CDR3 region is CSASSRTGRDTEAFF. For the CDR3, the DNA is TGCAGTGCTAGTTCCCGGACAGGCAGGGACACTGAAGCTTTCTTT.

The rearrangement links TRBV5-8 to TRBJ2-7, with 7 bases fitting TRBD1. CDR1 and CDR2 from the germline V gene are SGHTS and YDEGEE. CDR3 size: 14 residues. Trimming cost V 3 bases and J 1 base; bases outside gene matches: 4. The DNA for the CDR3 is TGTGCCAGCAGCTGGGACAGTCGATCCTACGAGCAGTACTTC. Protein sequence: CASSWDSRSYEQYF.

This clonotype was picked up many times. The chain uses TRBV12-3 or TRBV12-4 and TRBJ2-1; D is possibly TRBD1 (6 bases). The CDR3 is 14 residues long. Trimming removed 7 bases at V and 7 bases at J, with 17 bases between. CDR3 sequence: CASIPNRARNEQFF. The DNA of the CDR3 is TGTGCCAGCATCCCAAACAGGGCCCGTAATGAGCAGTTCTTC.

This clonotype has a count of ten or more. The CDR3 DNA reads as TGTGCCAGCAGCTTTGGCGCCTACAATGAGCAGTTCTTC. Its translation: CASSFGAYNEQFF. This chain joins TRBV7-6 and TRBJ2-1; no clear D gene. Germline CDR1 reads SGHVS; CDR2 reads FNYEAQ. V dropped 3 bases and J dropped 2 bases, with 5 bases sitting between them. This CDR3 is built from 13 residues.